A selection of T cell receptor beta chains follows, all from one sample in a study of T cell responses to AZD1222 COVID-19 vaccine. The table came from immunoSEQ multiplex PCR; TCRdb's copy has only in-frame clones and leaves some out. The sample has more than 140,000 clones; roughly 88% are singletons. Sequencing used peripheral blood, obtained on day 0 of MenACWY control vaccination. The receptors were gathered from an adult in good health. The CDR3 runs from the conserved cysteine through the conserved F or W. Each record gives: D gene, clone size, J gene, V gene, CDR3 DNA, CDR3 protein. The D gene is left open where the match is weak. A row's size may be missing; if present it is once, few, many or a size class.

d_call: NA
clone_size: NA
j_call: TRBJ2-5
v_call: TRBV30
cdr3_nt: TGTGCCTGGAGTGTAGGGTCCCAGGAGACCCAGTACTTC
cdr3_aa: CAWSVGSQETQYF

d_call: NA
clone_size: NA
j_call: TRBJ2-7
v_call: TRBV19
cdr3_nt: TGTGCCAGTAGCCGACAGGAGCCCTACGAGCAGTACTTC
cdr3_aa: CASSRQEPYEQYF

d_call: TRBD1
clone_size: NA
j_call: TRBJ2-7
v_call: TRBV6-5
cdr3_nt: TGTGCCAGCAGACGGGACAGGGAATCCTACGAGCAGTACTTC
cdr3_aa: CASRRDRESYEQYF

d_call: NA
clone_size: few
j_call: TRBJ1-2
v_call: TRBV12-3/TRBV12-4
cdr3_nt: TGTGCCAGCAGTTTGGGACTTGGCTATGGCTACACCTTC
cdr3_aa: CASSLGLGYGYTF

d_call: NA
clone_size: NA
j_call: TRBJ2-7
v_call: TRBV7-3
cdr3_nt: TGTGCCAGCAGCCCATTTTCCCATCCCAACTACTACGAGCAGTACTTC
cdr3_aa: CASSPFSHPNYYEQYF

d_call: TRBD1
clone_size: NA
j_call: TRBJ1-2
v_call: TRBV7-3
cdr3_nt: TGTGCCAGCAGCTCCACGGGACAGGGGAGCTACACCTTC
cdr3_aa: CASSSTGQGSYTF

d_call: TRBD1
clone_size: NA
j_call: TRBJ1-1
v_call: TRBV11-3
cdr3_nt: TGTGCCAACAGCTTCAGGGGGCGCAAGGACACTGAAGCTTTCTTT
cdr3_aa: CANSFRGRKDTEAFF

d_call: TRBD2
clone_size: NA
j_call: TRBJ2-2
v_call: TRBV6-5
cdr3_nt: TGTGCCAGCAGGAGGGACTACCTAGCCGGGGAGCTGTTTTTT
cdr3_aa: CASRRDYLAGELFF

d_call: NA
clone_size: NA
j_call: TRBJ1-4
v_call: TRBV18
cdr3_nt: TGTGCCAGCTCACCTAGGGAAAAACTGTTTTTT
cdr3_aa: CASSPREKLFF

d_call: TRBD2
clone_size: NA
j_call: TRBJ2-1
v_call: TRBV19
cdr3_nt: TGTGCCAGTAGTATGGTCCCAGCGGGGGGGTACAATGAGCAGTTCTTC
cdr3_aa: CASSMVPAGGYNEQFF

d_call: NA
clone_size: many
j_call: TRBJ2-6
v_call: TRBV11-3
cdr3_nt: TGTGCCAGCAGCTTAAGTTTTGGGGCCAACGTCCTGACTTTC
cdr3_aa: CASSLSFGANVLTF

d_call: TRBD1
clone_size: NA
j_call: TRBJ1-1
v_call: TRBV7-2
cdr3_nt: TGTGCCAGCAGCATTAACAGGGGGGCCGACACTGAAGCTTTCTTT
cdr3_aa: CASSINRGADTEAFF

d_call: NA
clone_size: NA
j_call: TRBJ2-6
v_call: TRBV11-1
cdr3_nt: TGTGCCAGCAGCTCTGGTCAGGCTGGGGCCAACGTCCTGACTTTC
cdr3_aa: CASSSGQAGANVLTF

d_call: TRBD1
clone_size: NA
j_call: TRBJ1-1
v_call: TRBV4-3
cdr3_nt: TGCGCCAGCAGCCAAGACGGAGGACAGGGGTATTCTGAAGCTTTCTTT
cdr3_aa: CASSQDGGQGYSEAFF

d_call: NA
clone_size: once
j_call: TRBJ2-5
v_call: TRBV12-5
cdr3_nt: TGTGCTAGTGGTTTGGTTAGGGCCGTGGGCCAAGAGACCCAGTACTTC
cdr3_aa: CASGLVRAVGQETQYF

d_call: NA
clone_size: few
j_call: TRBJ2-2
v_call: TRBV7-9
cdr3_nt: TGTGCCAGCAGCTTACCAGGGTATTTTAACACCGGGGAGCTGTTTTTT
cdr3_aa: CASSLPGYFNTGELFF

d_call: TRBD1
clone_size: NA
j_call: TRBJ2-7
v_call: TRBV30
cdr3_nt: TGTGCCTGGAGTGTAAATAGGGGGCACGGCGAGCAGTACTTC
cdr3_aa: CAWSVNRGHGEQYF

d_call: NA
clone_size: NA
j_call: TRBJ2-7
v_call: TRBV4-2
cdr3_nt: TGTGCCAGCAGCCAAGGGAACAGTTTGACCTACGAGCAGTACTTC
cdr3_aa: CASSQGNSLTYEQYF

d_call: NA
clone_size: NA
j_call: TRBJ1-1
v_call: TRBV11-3
cdr3_nt: TGTGCCAGCAGCTTAACAGCGAACACTGAAGCTTTCTTT
cdr3_aa: CASSLTANTEAFF

d_call: NA
clone_size: NA
j_call: TRBJ1-2
v_call: TRBV15
cdr3_nt: TGTGCCACCAGCGATAGGGAACCGGGATACTATGGCTACACCTTC
cdr3_aa: CATSDREPGYYGYTF

d_call: NA
clone_size: NA
j_call: TRBJ2-1
v_call: TRBV28
cdr3_nt: TGTGCCAGCAGTCGGCGGGGCCCGAGAATCTACAATGAGCAGTTCTTC
cdr3_aa: CASSRRGPRIYNEQFF

d_call: NA
clone_size: NA
j_call: TRBJ1-3
v_call: TRBV4-3
cdr3_nt: TGCGCCAGCAGCCAAGATCGGGGGCACGGAAACACCATATATTTT
cdr3_aa: CASSQDRGHGNTIYF

d_call: NA
clone_size: NA
j_call: TRBJ1-2
v_call: TRBV6-5
cdr3_nt: TGTGCCAGCAGTCCCTCCCCGGGGAGTAACTATGGCTACACCTTC
cdr3_aa: CASSPSPGSNYGYTF

d_call: TRBD2
clone_size: NA
j_call: TRBJ2-2
v_call: TRBV4-3
cdr3_nt: TGCGCCAGCAGCCAAGGAGCGGGAGGGCCTGACACCGGGGAGCTGTTTTTT
cdr3_aa: CASSQGAGGPDTGELFF

d_call: NA
clone_size: NA
j_call: TRBJ1-5
v_call: TRBV6-4
cdr3_nt: TGTGCCAGCAGTCGGGGGCCAAATCAGCCCCAGCATTTT
cdr3_aa: CASSRGPNQPQHF

d_call: NA
clone_size: NA
j_call: TRBJ2-2
v_call: TRBV3-1/TRBV3-2
cdr3_nt: TGTGCCAGCAGCCAAGAGCGAGCGTTCGGGGAGCTGTTTTTT
cdr3_aa: CASSQERAFGELFF

d_call: NA
clone_size: once
j_call: TRBJ1-2
v_call: TRBV7-2
cdr3_nt: TGTGCCAGCAGCTTAGGTTTGCAAAACTATGGCTACACCTTC
cdr3_aa: CASSLGLQNYGYTF

d_call: TRBD1
clone_size: NA
j_call: TRBJ2-7
v_call: TRBV12-3/TRBV12-4
cdr3_nt: TGTGCCAGCAGTATAAAACAGGGGTCGGAGCAGTACTTC
cdr3_aa: CASSIKQGSEQYF

d_call: NA
clone_size: NA
j_call: TRBJ1-2
v_call: TRBV6-5
cdr3_nt: TGTGCCAGCAGCCAACAGGGAGGGAATGGCTACACCTTC
cdr3_aa: CASSQQGGNGYTF

d_call: NA
clone_size: NA
j_call: TRBJ1-4
v_call: TRBV6-4
cdr3_nt: TGTGCCAGCAAGTCCGGGCGGTTTTTT
cdr3_aa: CASKSGRFF

d_call: TRBD2
clone_size: NA
j_call: TRBJ2-1
v_call: TRBV5-6
cdr3_nt: TGTGCCAGCAGCCTAGCGGGAGCGCGGCAGTTCTTC
cdr3_aa: CASSLAGARQFF

d_call: NA
clone_size: NA
j_call: TRBJ2-3
v_call: TRBV6-2/TRBV6-3
cdr3_nt: TGTGCCAGCAGACCTCGGGACACTACGCGGGGTACAGATACGCAGTATTTT
cdr3_aa: CASRPRDTTRGTDTQYF

d_call: TRBD1
clone_size: NA
j_call: TRBJ1-1
v_call: TRBV5-1
cdr3_nt: TGCGCCAGCAGCTTGGAGGGGGCGAGCACTGAAGCTTTCTTT
cdr3_aa: CASSLEGASTEAFF

d_call: NA
clone_size: NA
j_call: TRBJ1-4
v_call: TRBV18
cdr3_nt: TGTGCCAGCTCACCCACGCAGGGAGGGGAAAAACTGTTTTTT
cdr3_aa: CASSPTQGGEKLFF

d_call: NA
clone_size: NA
j_call: TRBJ1-1
v_call: TRBV6-5
cdr3_nt: TGTGCCAGCAGGTTCGGAAGGGGCACTGAAGCTTTCTTT
cdr3_aa: CASRFGRGTEAFF

d_call: NA
clone_size: NA
j_call: TRBJ2-7
v_call: TRBV3-1/TRBV3-2
cdr3_nt: TGTGCCAGCAGCCTTGCGGGAATGAGTCGCTCTAGGGAGCAGTACTTC
cdr3_aa: CASSLAGMSRSREQYF

d_call: NA
clone_size: NA
j_call: TRBJ2-1
v_call: TRBV2
cdr3_nt: TGTGCCACCAAGGGCTCCTACAATGAGCAGTTCTTC
cdr3_aa: CATKGSYNEQFF

d_call: NA
clone_size: NA
j_call: TRBJ2-2
v_call: TRBV19
cdr3_nt: TGTGCCAGTAGTATCGAGACAGTAGGTACCGGGGAGCTGTTTTTT
cdr3_aa: CASSIETVGTGELFF

d_call: NA
clone_size: once
j_call: TRBJ1-1
v_call: TRBV6-2/TRBV6-3
cdr3_nt: TGTGCCAGCAGCGACGACGGGTACACTGAAGCTTTCTTT
cdr3_aa: CASSDDGYTEAFF

d_call: TRBD2
clone_size: NA
j_call: TRBJ2-5
v_call: TRBV12-5
cdr3_nt: TGTGCTAGTGGTTTGGGGACTAGCGGGAGTCAAGAGACCCAGTACTTC
cdr3_aa: CASGLGTSGSQETQYF

d_call: NA
clone_size: NA
j_call: TRBJ2-5
v_call: TRBV7-3
cdr3_nt: TGTGCCAGCAGCTTAGGTGCAGGGCAAGAGACCCAGTACTTC
cdr3_aa: CASSLGAGQETQYF

d_call: TRBD1
clone_size: few
j_call: TRBJ2-7
v_call: TRBV5-1
cdr3_nt: TGCGCCAGCAGGTGGACAGGGGACTCCTACGAGCAGTACTTC
cdr3_aa: CASRWTGDSYEQYF

d_call: NA
clone_size: NA
j_call: TRBJ2-2
v_call: TRBV2
cdr3_nt: TGTGCCAGCAGGGGACAACTGGGGACCGGGGAGCTGTTTTTT
cdr3_aa: CASRGQLGTGELFF

d_call: NA
clone_size: NA
j_call: TRBJ1-1
v_call: TRBV6-6
cdr3_nt: TGTGCCAGCAGTTACTCGGGAGAAGCTTTCTTT
cdr3_aa: CASSYSGEAFF

d_call: NA
clone_size: NA
j_call: TRBJ2-5
v_call: TRBV11-3
cdr3_nt: TGTGCCAGCAGCCCACCTGGACAGCAAGAGACCCAGTACTTC
cdr3_aa: CASSPPGQQETQYF

d_call: TRBD2
clone_size: few
j_call: TRBJ2-2
v_call: TRBV4-3
cdr3_nt: TGCGCCAGCAGCCAACCCGGACTAGCGGGAGGGTCCGGGGAGCTGTTTTTT
cdr3_aa: CASSQPGLAGGSGELFF

d_call: NA
clone_size: NA
j_call: TRBJ2-5
v_call: TRBV7-2
cdr3_nt: TGTGCCAGCAGCCTGTACAGGGCCGCTGCCGGAGAGACCCAGTACTTC
cdr3_aa: CASSLYRAAAGETQYF

d_call: NA
clone_size: NA
j_call: TRBJ2-6
v_call: TRBV5-1
cdr3_nt: TGCGCCAGCAGCTCTCAGGGGTCTGGGGCCAACGTCCTGACTTTC
cdr3_aa: CASSSQGSGANVLTF

d_call: NA
clone_size: NA
j_call: TRBJ1-3
v_call: TRBV6-5
cdr3_nt: TGTGCCAGCAGTTACTCTAATTCCCCTCTATATTTT
cdr3_aa: CASSYSNSPLYF

d_call: NA
clone_size: NA
j_call: TRBJ1-6
v_call: TRBV2
cdr3_nt: TGTGCCAGCAGTCAGAGTTCAGTCTCCTATAATTCACCCCTCCACTTT
cdr3_aa: CASSQSSVSYNSPLHF

d_call: NA
clone_size: few
j_call: TRBJ2-3
v_call: TRBV7-3
cdr3_nt: TGTGCCAGCAGCTTATCCCTAGCTACAGATACGCAGTATTTT
cdr3_aa: CASSLSLATDTQYF

d_call: TRBD1
clone_size: NA
j_call: TRBJ2-7
v_call: TRBV28
cdr3_nt: TGTGCCAGCAGTTTCCAGGACAGGCTACCGTACGAGCAGTACTTC
cdr3_aa: CASSFQDRLPYEQYF

d_call: NA
clone_size: NA
j_call: TRBJ1-2
v_call: TRBV6-5
cdr3_nt: TGTGCCAGCAGTTACGACAGAACTTCCTATGGCTACACCTTC
cdr3_aa: CASSYDRTSYGYTF

d_call: TRBD1
clone_size: NA
j_call: TRBJ2-7
v_call: TRBV30
cdr3_nt: TGTGCCTGGAGGGGGACAGGTGGATTCTACGAGCAGTACTTC
cdr3_aa: CAWRGTGGFYEQYF

d_call: NA
clone_size: NA
j_call: TRBJ2-5
v_call: TRBV7-2
cdr3_nt: TGTGCCAGCAGCCCGGGGACCTGGGGGGAGACCCAGTACTTC
cdr3_aa: CASSPGTWGETQYF

d_call: TRBD1
clone_size: NA
j_call: TRBJ2-2
v_call: TRBV18
cdr3_nt: TGTGCCAGCTCTCCGGACAGGGGGCGCACCGGGGAGCTGTTTTTT
cdr3_aa: CASSPDRGRTGELFF

d_call: NA
clone_size: NA
j_call: TRBJ2-4
v_call: TRBV2
cdr3_nt: TGTGCCAGCTGCCTCCGTGGAGGGGCCGAGGTGACGGCCAAAAACATTCAGTACTTC
cdr3_aa: CASCLRGGAEVTAKNIQYF

d_call: NA
clone_size: NA
j_call: TRBJ1-1
v_call: TRBV3-1/TRBV3-2
cdr3_nt: TGTGCCAGCAGCCAAGATCGGGGGGGGGACACTGAAGCTTTCTTT
cdr3_aa: CASSQDRGGDTEAFF

d_call: NA
clone_size: NA
j_call: TRBJ2-7
v_call: TRBV11-3
cdr3_nt: TGTGCCAGCAGCTTAGAGAGCGAGCAGTACTTC
cdr3_aa: CASSLESEQYF